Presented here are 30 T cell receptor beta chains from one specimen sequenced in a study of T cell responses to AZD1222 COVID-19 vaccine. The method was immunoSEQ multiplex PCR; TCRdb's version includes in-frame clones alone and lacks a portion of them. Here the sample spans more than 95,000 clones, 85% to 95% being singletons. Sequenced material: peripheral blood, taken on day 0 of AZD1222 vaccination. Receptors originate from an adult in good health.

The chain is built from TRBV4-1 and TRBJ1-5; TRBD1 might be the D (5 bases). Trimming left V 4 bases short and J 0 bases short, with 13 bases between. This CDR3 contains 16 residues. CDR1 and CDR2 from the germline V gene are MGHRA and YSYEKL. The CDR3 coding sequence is TGCGCCAGCAGCCTTGGGACCGTCTATAGCAATCAGCCCCAGCATTTT. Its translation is CASSLGTVYSNQPQHF.

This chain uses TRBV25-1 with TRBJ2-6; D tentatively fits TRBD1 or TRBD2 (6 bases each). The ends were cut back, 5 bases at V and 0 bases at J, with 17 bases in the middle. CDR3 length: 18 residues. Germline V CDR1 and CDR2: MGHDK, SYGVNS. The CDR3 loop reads CASSSTEGGNSGANVLTF. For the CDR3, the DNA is TGTGCCAGCAGTTCTACGGAGGGGGGAAACTCTGGGGCCAACGTCCTGACTTTC. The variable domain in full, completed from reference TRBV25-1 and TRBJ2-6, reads EADIYQTPRYLVIGTGKKITLECSQTMGHDKMYWYQQDPGMELHLIHYSYGVNSTEKGDLSSESTVSRIRTEHFPLTLESARPSHTSQYLCASSSTEGGNSGANVLTFGAGSRLTVL.

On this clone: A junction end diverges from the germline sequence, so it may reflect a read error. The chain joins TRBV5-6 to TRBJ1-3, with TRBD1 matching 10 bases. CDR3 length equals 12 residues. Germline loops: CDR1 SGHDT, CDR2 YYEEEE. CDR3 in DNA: TGTGCCAGCAGCTATGGGACAGGGGTAAAGAATTTT. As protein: CASSYGTGVKNF.

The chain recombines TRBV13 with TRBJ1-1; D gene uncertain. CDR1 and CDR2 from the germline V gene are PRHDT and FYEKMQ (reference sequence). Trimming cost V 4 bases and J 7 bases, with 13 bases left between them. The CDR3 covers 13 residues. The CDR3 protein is CASSSEGSGEAFF. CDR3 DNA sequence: TGTGCCAGCAGCTCGGAGGGTTCGGGTGAAGCTTTCTTT.

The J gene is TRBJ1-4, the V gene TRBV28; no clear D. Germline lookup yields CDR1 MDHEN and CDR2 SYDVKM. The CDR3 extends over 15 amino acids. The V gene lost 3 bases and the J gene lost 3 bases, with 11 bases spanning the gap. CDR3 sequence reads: CASSFLASPNEKLFF. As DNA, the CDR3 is TGTGCCAGCAGTTTTTTGGCATCACCTAATGAAAAACTGTTTTTT.

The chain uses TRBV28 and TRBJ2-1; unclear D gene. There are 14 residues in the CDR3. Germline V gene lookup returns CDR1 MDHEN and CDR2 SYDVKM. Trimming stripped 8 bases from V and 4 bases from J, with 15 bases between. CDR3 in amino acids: CASSTSPTYNEQFF. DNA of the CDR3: TGTGCCAGCTCGACATCCCCTACTTACAATGAGCAGTTCTTC.

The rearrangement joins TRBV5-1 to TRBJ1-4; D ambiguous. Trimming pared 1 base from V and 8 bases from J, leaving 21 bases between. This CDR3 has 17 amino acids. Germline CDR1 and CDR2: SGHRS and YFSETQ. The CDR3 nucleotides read TGCGCCAGCAGCTTGAGTTTGAATATGGGCCCGGGGGAAAAACTGTTTTTT. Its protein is CASSLSLNMGPGEKLFF.

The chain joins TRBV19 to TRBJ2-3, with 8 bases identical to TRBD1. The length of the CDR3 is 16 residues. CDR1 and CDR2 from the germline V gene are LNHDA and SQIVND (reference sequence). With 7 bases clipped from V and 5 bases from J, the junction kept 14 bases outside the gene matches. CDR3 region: CASTKDPTGEGDTQYF. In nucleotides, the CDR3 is TGTGCCAGTACCAAAGACCCGACAGGGGAAGGAGATACGCAGTATTTT. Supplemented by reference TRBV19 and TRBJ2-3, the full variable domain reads DGGITQSPKYLFRKEGQNVTLSCEQNLNHDAMYWYRQDPGQGLRLIYYSQIVNDFQKGDIAEGYSVSREKKESFPLTVTSAQKNPTAFYLCASTKDPTGEGDTQYFGPGTRLTVL.

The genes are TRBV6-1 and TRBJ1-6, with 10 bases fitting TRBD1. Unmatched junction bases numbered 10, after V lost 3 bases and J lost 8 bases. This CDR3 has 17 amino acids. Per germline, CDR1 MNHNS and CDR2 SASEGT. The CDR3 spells CASSEAIRTGGDSPLHF. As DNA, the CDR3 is TGTGCCAGCAGTGAGGCTATTCGGACAGGGGGAGATTCACCCCTCCACTTT.

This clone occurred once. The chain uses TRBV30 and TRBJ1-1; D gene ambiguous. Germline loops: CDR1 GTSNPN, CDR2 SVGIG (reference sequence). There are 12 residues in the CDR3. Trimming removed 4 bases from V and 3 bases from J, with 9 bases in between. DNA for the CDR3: TGTGCCTGGACGTCTCAACACACTGAAGCTTTCTTT. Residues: CAWTSQHTEAFF.

CDR3 DNA sequence: TGTGCCAGCAGTTTATGGGACAGCTACGAGCAGTACTTC. It specifies CASSLWDSYEQYF. The chain recombines TRBV28 with TRBJ2-7; D perhaps matches TRBD1 (6 bases). The germline V gene has CDR1 MDHEN and CDR2 SYDVKM. The CDR3 spans 13 residues. Trimming shortened V by 0 bases and J by 3 bases, and 6 bases separated the two germline ends.

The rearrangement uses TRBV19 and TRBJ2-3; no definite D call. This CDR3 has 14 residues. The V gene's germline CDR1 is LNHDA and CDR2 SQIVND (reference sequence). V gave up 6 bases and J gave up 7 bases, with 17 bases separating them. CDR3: CASRVGSGPNTQYF. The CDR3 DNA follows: TGTGCCAGTAGAGTGGGGTCGGGTCCGAATACGCAGTATTTT.

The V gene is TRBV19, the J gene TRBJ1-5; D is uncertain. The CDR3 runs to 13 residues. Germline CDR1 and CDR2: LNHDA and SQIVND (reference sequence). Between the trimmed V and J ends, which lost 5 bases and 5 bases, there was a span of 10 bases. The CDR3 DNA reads TGTGCCAGTAGTCTACGGTGGGATCAGCCCCAGCATTTT. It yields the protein CASSLRWDQPQHF.

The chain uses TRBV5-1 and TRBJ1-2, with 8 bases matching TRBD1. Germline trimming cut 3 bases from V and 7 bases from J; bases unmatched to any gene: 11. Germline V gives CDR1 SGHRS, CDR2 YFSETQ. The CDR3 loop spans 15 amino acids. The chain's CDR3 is CASSSRQGPGAGYTF. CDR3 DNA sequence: TGCGCCAGCAGCTCTAGACAGGGGCCAGGCGCTGGCTACACCTTC.

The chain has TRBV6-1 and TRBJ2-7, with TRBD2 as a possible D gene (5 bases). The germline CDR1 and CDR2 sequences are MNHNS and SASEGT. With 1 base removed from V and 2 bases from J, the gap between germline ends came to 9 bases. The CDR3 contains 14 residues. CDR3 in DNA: TGTGCCAGCAGTGAAGGGGCGGGCCCCTACGAGCAGTACTTC. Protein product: CASSEGAGPYEQYF.

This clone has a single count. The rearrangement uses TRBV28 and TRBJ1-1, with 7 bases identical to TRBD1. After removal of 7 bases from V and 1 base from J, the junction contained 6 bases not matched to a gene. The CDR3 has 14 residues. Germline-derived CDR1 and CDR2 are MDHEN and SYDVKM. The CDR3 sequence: CASIQGTQNTEAFF. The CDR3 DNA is TGTGCCAGCATACAGGGGACCCAGAACACTGAAGCTTTCTTT.

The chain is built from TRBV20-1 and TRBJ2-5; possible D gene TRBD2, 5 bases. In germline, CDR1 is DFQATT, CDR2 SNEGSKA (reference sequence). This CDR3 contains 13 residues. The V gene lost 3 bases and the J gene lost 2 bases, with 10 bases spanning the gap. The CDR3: CSASWRTQETQYF. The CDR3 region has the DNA TGCAGTGCTAGTTGGAGGACTCAAGAGACCCAGTACTTC.

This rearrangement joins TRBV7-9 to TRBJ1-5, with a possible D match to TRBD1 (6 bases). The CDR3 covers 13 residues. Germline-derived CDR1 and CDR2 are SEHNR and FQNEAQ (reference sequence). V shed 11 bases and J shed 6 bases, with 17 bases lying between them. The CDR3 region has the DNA TGTGCCGTGGCTGCAGGGGCAGGTCAGCCCCAGCATTTT. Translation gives CAVAAGAGQPQHF.

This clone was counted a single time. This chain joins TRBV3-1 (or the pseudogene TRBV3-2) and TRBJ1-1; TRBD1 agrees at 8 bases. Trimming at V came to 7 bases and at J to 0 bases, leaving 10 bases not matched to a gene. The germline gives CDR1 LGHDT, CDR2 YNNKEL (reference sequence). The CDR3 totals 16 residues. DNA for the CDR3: TGTGCCAGCAAATCGGTGCAGGGGGCGATGAACACTGAAGCTTTCTTT. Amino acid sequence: CASKSVQGAMNTEAFF.

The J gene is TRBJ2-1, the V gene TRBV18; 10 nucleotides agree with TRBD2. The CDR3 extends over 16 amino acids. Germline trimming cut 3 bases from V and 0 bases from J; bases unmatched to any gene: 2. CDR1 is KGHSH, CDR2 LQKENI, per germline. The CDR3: CASSPPSGSSYNEQFF. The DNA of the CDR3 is TGTGCCAGCTCACCCCCTAGCGGGAGCTCCTACAATGAGCAGTTCTTC.

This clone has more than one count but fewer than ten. CDR3 region: CASSPGSGGDEQYF. The CDR3 DNA reads TGTGCCAGCAGCCCGGGCTCAGGTGGAGACGAGCAGTACTTC. The chain joins TRBV11-3 to TRBJ2-7; D gene ambiguous. Germline assignment: CDR1 SGHNT and CDR2 YENEEA. The CDR3 spans 14 residues. The V end was cut by 5 bases, the J end by 5 bases, with 16 bases between.

Here the CDR3 DNA reads TGTGCCAGCAGCCTCAGCCGGGACTATAATTCACCCCTCCACTTT. Translating gives CASSLSRDYNSPLHF. This chain joins TRBV19 and TRBJ1-6; D call uncertain. V shed 9 bases and J shed 3 bases, with 15 bases lying between them. This CDR3 contains 15 residues. Germline V gene data show CDR1 as LNHDA and CDR2 as SQIVND (reference sequence).

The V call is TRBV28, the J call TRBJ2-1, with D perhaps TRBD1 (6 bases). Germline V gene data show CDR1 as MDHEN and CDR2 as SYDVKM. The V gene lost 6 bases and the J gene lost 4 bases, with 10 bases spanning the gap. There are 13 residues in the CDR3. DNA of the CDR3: TGTGCCAGCAGACAGGGTCTATACAATGAGCAGTTCTTC. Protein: CASRQGLYNEQFF.

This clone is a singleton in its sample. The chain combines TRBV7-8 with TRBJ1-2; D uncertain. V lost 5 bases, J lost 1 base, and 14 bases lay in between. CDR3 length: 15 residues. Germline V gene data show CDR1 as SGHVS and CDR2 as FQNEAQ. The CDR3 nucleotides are TGTGCCAGCAGCCTCTCCACCGGGTTTAACTATGGCTACACCTTC. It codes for CASSLSTGFNYGYTF. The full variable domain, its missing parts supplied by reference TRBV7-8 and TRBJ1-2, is GAGVSQSPRYKVAKRGQDVALRCDPISGHVSLFWYQQALGQGPEFLTYFQNEAQLDKSGLPSDRFFAERPEGSVSTLKIQRTQQEDSAVYLCASSLSTGFNYGYTFGSGTRLTVV.

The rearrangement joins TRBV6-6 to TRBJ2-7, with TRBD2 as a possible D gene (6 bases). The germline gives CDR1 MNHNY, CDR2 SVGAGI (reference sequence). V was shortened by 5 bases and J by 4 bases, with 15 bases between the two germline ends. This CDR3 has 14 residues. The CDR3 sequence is CASSELGSGYEQYF. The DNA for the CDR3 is TGTGCCAGCAGTGAGCTCGGGAGTGGGTACGAGCAGTACTTC.

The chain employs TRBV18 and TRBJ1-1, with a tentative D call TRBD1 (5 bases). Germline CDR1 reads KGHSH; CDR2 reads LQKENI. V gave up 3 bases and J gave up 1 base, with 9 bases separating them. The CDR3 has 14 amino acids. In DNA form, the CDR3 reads TGTGCCAGCTCACCGGCGGGGCCGAACACTGAAGCTTTCTTT. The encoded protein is CASSPAGPNTEAFF. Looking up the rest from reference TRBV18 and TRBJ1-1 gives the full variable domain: NAGVMQNPRHLVRRRGQEARLRCSPMKGHSHVYWYRQLPEEGLKFMVYLQKENIIDESGMPKERFSAEFPKEGPSILRIQQVVRGDSAAYFCASSPAGPNTEAFFGQGTRLTVV.

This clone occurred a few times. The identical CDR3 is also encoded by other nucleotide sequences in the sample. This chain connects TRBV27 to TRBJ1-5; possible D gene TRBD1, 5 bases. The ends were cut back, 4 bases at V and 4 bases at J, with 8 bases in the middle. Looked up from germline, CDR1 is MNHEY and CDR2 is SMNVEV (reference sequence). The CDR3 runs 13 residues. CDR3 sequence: CASSWDGNQPQHF. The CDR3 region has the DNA TGTGCCAGCAGTTGGGACGGTAATCAGCCCCAGCATTTT.

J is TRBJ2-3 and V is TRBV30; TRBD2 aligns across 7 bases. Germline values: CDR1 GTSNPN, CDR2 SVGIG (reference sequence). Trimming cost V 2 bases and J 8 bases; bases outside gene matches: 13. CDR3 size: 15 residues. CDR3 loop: CAWSYGGTPGSTQYF. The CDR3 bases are TGTGCCTGGAGTTACGGGGGGACTCCAGGTTCTACGCAGTATTTT.

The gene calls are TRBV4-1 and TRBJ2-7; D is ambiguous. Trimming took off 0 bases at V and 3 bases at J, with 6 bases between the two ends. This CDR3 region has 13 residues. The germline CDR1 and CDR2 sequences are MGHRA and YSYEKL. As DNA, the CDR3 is TGCGCCAGCAGCCAAGAAACCCTCTACGAGCAGTACTTC. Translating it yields CASSQETLYEQYF.

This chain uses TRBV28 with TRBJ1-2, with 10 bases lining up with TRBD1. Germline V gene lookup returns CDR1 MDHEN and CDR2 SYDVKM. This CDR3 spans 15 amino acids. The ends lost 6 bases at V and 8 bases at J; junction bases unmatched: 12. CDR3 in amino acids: CASRRGTGDWDGYTF. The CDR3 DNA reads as TGTGCCAGCAGGCGTGGGACAGGGGATTGGGACGGCTACACCTTC.